This TCR beta chain came from a study of PD-L1 blockade in urothelial cancer. Per germline, CDR1 SEHNR and CDR2 FQNEAQ (reference sequence). The length of the CDR3 is 14 residues. Between the trimmed V and J ends, which lost 4 bases and 8 bases, there was a span of 17 bases. TCRdb's copy holds only in-frame clones and misses some; the assay was immunoSEQ multiplex PCR. Of 90,000 or so clones in the sample, around 91% were seen once. The time point denotes: pretreatment peripheral blood. The receptor was isolated from a man in his 60s with urothelial cancer. This chain uses TRBV7-9 with TRBJ1-2; D gene unclear. This sample comprised PBMCs, obtained around atezolizumab (anti-PD-L1) treatment. The CDR3 nucleotides read TGTGCCAGCAGCTCCCCGGCCGGGGTTCAAGGCTACACCTTC. It translates to CASSSPAGVQGYTF.